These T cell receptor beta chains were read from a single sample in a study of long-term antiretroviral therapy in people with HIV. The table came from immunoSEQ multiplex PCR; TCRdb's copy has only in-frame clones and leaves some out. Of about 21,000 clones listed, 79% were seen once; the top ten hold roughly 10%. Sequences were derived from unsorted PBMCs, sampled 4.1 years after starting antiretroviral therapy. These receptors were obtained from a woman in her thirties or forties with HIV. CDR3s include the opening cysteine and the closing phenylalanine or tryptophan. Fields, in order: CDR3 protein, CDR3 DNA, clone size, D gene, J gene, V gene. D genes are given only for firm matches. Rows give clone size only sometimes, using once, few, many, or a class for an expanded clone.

cdr3_aa: CASSVGGTEAFF
cdr3_nt: TGTGCCAGCAGCGTAGGTGGGACTGAAGCTTTCTTT
clone_size: -
d_call: -
j_call: TRBJ1-1
v_call: TRBV9

cdr3_aa: CASTGTVGYNSPLHF
cdr3_nt: TGTGCCAGCACCGGGACAGTAGGGTATAATTCACCCCTCCACTTT
clone_size: few
d_call: TRBD1
j_call: TRBJ1-6
v_call: TRBV2

cdr3_aa: CAWSNQGAALPLYEQYF
cdr3_nt: TGTGCCTGGAGTAATCAGGGGGCGGCCCTCCCCCTATACGAGCAGTACTTC
clone_size: -
d_call: TRBD1
j_call: TRBJ2-7
v_call: TRBV30

cdr3_aa: CASSSLAGVVYEQYF
cdr3_nt: TGTGCCAGCAGCTCCTTAGCGGGAGTGGTCTACGAGCAGTACTTC
clone_size: few
d_call: TRBD2
j_call: TRBJ2-7
v_call: TRBV7-8

cdr3_aa: CASSQPRTASEAFF
cdr3_nt: TGCGCCAGCAGCCAACCAAGGACAGCCTCTGAAGCTTTCTTT
clone_size: -
d_call: -
j_call: TRBJ1-1
v_call: TRBV4-1

cdr3_aa: CASSRAGRRISGNTIYF
cdr3_nt: TGTGCCAGCTCACGGGCGGGACGGCGAATCTCTGGAAACACCATATATTTT
clone_size: -
d_call: -
j_call: TRBJ1-3
v_call: TRBV18

cdr3_aa: CASMDRGNTGELFF
cdr3_nt: TGCGCCAGCATGGACAGGGGGAACACCGGGGAGCTGTTTTTT
clone_size: few
d_call: TRBD1
j_call: TRBJ2-2
v_call: TRBV4-1

cdr3_aa: CASSQDRHSSYEQYF
cdr3_nt: TGCGCCAGCAGCCAAGATCGCCATTCCTCCTACGAGCAGTACTTC
clone_size: -
d_call: -
j_call: TRBJ2-7
v_call: TRBV4-3

cdr3_aa: CASSQKGPETQYF
cdr3_nt: TGTGCCAGCAGCCAGAAGGGGCCGGAGACCCAGTACTTC
clone_size: -
d_call: -
j_call: TRBJ2-5
v_call: TRBV7-9

cdr3_aa: CASRPGTGMNTEAFF
cdr3_nt: TGTGCCAGCAGACCCGGGACTGGCATGAACACTGAAGCTTTCTTT
clone_size: -
d_call: -
j_call: TRBJ1-1
v_call: TRBV7-2

cdr3_aa: CASSQQGGLAVYEQYF
cdr3_nt: TGCGCCAGCAGCCAACAAGGGGGACTAGCGGTTTACGAGCAGTACTTC
clone_size: -
d_call: TRBD2
j_call: TRBJ2-7
v_call: TRBV4-1

cdr3_aa: CASSLGGRSGNTIYF
cdr3_nt: TGTGCCAGCAGCTTAGGGGGCAGGTCCGGAAACACCATATATTTT
clone_size: -
d_call: -
j_call: TRBJ1-3
v_call: TRBV7-2

cdr3_aa: CSVGDRGGNEQFF
cdr3_nt: TGCAGCGTAGGGGACAGGGGAGGGAATGAGCAGTTCTTC
clone_size: -
d_call: TRBD1
j_call: TRBJ2-1
v_call: TRBV29-1

cdr3_aa: CASSLGLAPNEQFF
cdr3_nt: TGTGCCAGCAGCTTAGGGCTAGCCCCTAATGAGCAGTTCTTC
clone_size: -
d_call: -
j_call: TRBJ2-1
v_call: TRBV7-9

cdr3_aa: CASSMGSSYNEQFF
cdr3_nt: TGTGCCAGTAGTATGGGAAGCTCCTACAATGAGCAGTTCTTC
clone_size: -
d_call: -
j_call: TRBJ2-1
v_call: TRBV19

cdr3_aa: CASRSSGVETQYF
cdr3_nt: TGTGCCAGCAGGAGTAGCGGGGTGGAGACCCAGTACTTC
clone_size: -
d_call: TRBD2
j_call: TRBJ2-5
v_call: TRBV2

cdr3_aa: CASSLAQGIKRGYTF
cdr3_nt: TGTGCCAGCAGCTTGGCCCAGGGTATTAAGAGGGGCTACACCTTC
clone_size: -
d_call: -
j_call: TRBJ1-2
v_call: TRBV5-6

cdr3_aa: CASSDYTGNTIYF
cdr3_nt: TGTGCCAGCAGTGACTACACTGGAAACACCATATATTTT
clone_size: -
d_call: -
j_call: TRBJ1-3
v_call: TRBV25-1

cdr3_aa: CASSPPSGGNIQYF
cdr3_nt: TGTGCCAGCTCACCGCCCTCAGGGGGAAACATTCAGTACTTC
clone_size: -
d_call: TRBD1
j_call: TRBJ2-4
v_call: TRBV18

cdr3_aa: CASKPTYPSYEQYF
cdr3_nt: TGTGCCAGCAAACCGACATATCCGTCCTACGAGCAGTACTTC
clone_size: -
d_call: -
j_call: TRBJ2-7
v_call: TRBV25-1

cdr3_aa: CASSRRTGGFSPLHF
cdr3_nt: TGTGCCAGCAGCAGACGGACAGGGGGCTTTTCACCCCTCCACTTT
clone_size: -
d_call: TRBD1
j_call: TRBJ1-6
v_call: TRBV7-2

cdr3_aa: CASGFGTSGRAHEQFF
cdr3_nt: TGTGCTAGTGGTTTCGGTACTAGCGGGAGGGCCCATGAGCAGTTCTTC
clone_size: -
d_call: TRBD2
j_call: TRBJ2-1
v_call: TRBV12-5

cdr3_aa: CASSFRENTEAFF
cdr3_nt: TGTGCCAGCAGCTTCAGGGAGAACACTGAAGCTTTCTTT
clone_size: -
d_call: -
j_call: TRBJ1-1
v_call: TRBV5-4

cdr3_aa: CASSVSGSEADTQYF
cdr3_nt: TGTGCCAGCAGCGTTAGCGGGAGTGAGGCAGATACGCAGTATTTT
clone_size: few
d_call: TRBD2
j_call: TRBJ2-3
v_call: TRBV9

cdr3_aa: CASSSGGASWYGYTF
cdr3_nt: TGTGCCAGCAGCTCAGGGGGCGCGAGTTGGTATGGCTACACCTTC
clone_size: -
d_call: TRBD1
j_call: TRBJ1-2
v_call: TRBV7-9

cdr3_aa: CAWSVSYEQYF
cdr3_nt: TGTGCCTGGAGTGTCTCATACGAGCAGTACTTC
clone_size: -
d_call: -
j_call: TRBJ2-7
v_call: TRBV30

cdr3_aa: CSVETTGSSYEQYF
cdr3_nt: TGCAGCGTTGAGACGACAGGGAGTTCCTACGAGCAGTACTTC
clone_size: few
d_call: TRBD1
j_call: TRBJ2-7
v_call: TRBV29-1

cdr3_aa: CASSPTLNDEQYF
cdr3_nt: TGTGCCAGCTCACCAACCTTAAATGACGAGCAGTACTTC
clone_size: -
d_call: -
j_call: TRBJ2-7
v_call: TRBV18

cdr3_aa: CAWSKNGNTEAFF
cdr3_nt: TGTGCCTGGAGTAAGAACGGAAACACTGAAGCTTTCTTT
clone_size: -
d_call: -
j_call: TRBJ1-1
v_call: TRBV30

cdr3_aa: CASSSRRLTGHSGYTF
cdr3_nt: TGTGCCAGCAGCTCCCGCCGGCTGACAGGGCACTCTGGCTACACCTTC
clone_size: -
d_call: TRBD1
j_call: TRBJ1-2
v_call: TRBV7-8

cdr3_aa: CASSSATGVFVAEAFF
cdr3_nt: TGTGCCAGCAGCTCTGCGACAGGGGTTTTTGTCGCTGAAGCTTTCTTT
clone_size: -
d_call: TRBD1
j_call: TRBJ1-1
v_call: TRBV11-2

cdr3_aa: CASSPPGEYEQYF
cdr3_nt: TGTGCCAGCTCACCACCCGGTGAATACGAGCAGTACTTC
clone_size: -
d_call: -
j_call: TRBJ2-7
v_call: TRBV18

cdr3_aa: CASSDSSPSYNEQFF
cdr3_nt: TGCGCCAGCAGTGACAGCTCCCCATCCTACAATGAGCAGTTCTTC
clone_size: -
d_call: -
j_call: TRBJ2-1
v_call: TRBV23-1

cdr3_aa: CASSENRGFGYGYTF
cdr3_nt: TGTGCCAGCAGTGAAAATCGAGGGTTTGGCTATGGCTACACCTTC
clone_size: -
d_call: -
j_call: TRBJ1-2
v_call: TRBV6-1

cdr3_aa: CASSLGLLNTGELFF
cdr3_nt: TGCGCCAGCAGCCTGGGACTTCTGAACACCGGGGAGCTGTTTTTT
clone_size: -
d_call: -
j_call: TRBJ2-2
v_call: TRBV10-2

cdr3_aa: CASGVSYEQYF
cdr3_nt: TGTGCCAGCGGTGTATCCTACGAGCAGTACTTC
clone_size: few
d_call: -
j_call: TRBJ2-7
v_call: TRBV7-9

cdr3_aa: CASSLQANTEAFF
cdr3_nt: TGTGCCAGCTCACTTCAAGCAAACACTGAAGCTTTCTTT
clone_size: -
d_call: -
j_call: TRBJ1-1
v_call: TRBV18

cdr3_aa: CASQTQRTSDTGELFF
cdr3_nt: TGTGCCAGCCAAACCCAGAGGACTAGCGACACCGGGGAGCTGTTTTTT
clone_size: -
d_call: TRBD2
j_call: TRBJ2-2
v_call: TRBV27

cdr3_aa: CASSTGFPSSYNSPLHF
cdr3_nt: TGTGCCAGCAGCACAGGGTTTCCCAGCTCCTATAATTCACCCCTCCACTTT
clone_size: few
d_call: -
j_call: TRBJ1-6
v_call: TRBV2

cdr3_aa: CATSDTSGGYNEQFF
cdr3_nt: TGTGCCACCAGTGATACTAGCGGGGGGTACAATGAGCAGTTCTTC
clone_size: -
d_call: TRBD2
j_call: TRBJ2-1
v_call: TRBV15

cdr3_aa: CASSALVAGQINQPQHF
cdr3_nt: TGTGCCAGCAGTGCCCTGGTTGCTGGACAGATCAATCAGCCCCAGCATTTT
clone_size: -
d_call: -
j_call: TRBJ1-5
v_call: TRBV6-1

cdr3_aa: CSVAQGAVEAFF
cdr3_nt: TGCAGCGTTGCACAGGGGGCGGTTGAAGCTTTCTTT
clone_size: once
d_call: TRBD1
j_call: TRBJ1-1
v_call: TRBV29-1

cdr3_aa: CASSLSRGGQPQHF
cdr3_nt: TGTGCCAGCAGTTTATCGAGGGGCGGGCAGCCCCAGCATTTT
clone_size: -
d_call: -
j_call: TRBJ1-5
v_call: TRBV27

cdr3_aa: CSVDSTLGLNYGYTF
cdr3_nt: TGCAGCGTTGATTCTACGCTGGGCCTAAACTATGGCTACACCTTC
clone_size: -
d_call: -
j_call: TRBJ1-2
v_call: TRBV29-1

cdr3_aa: CASSSNEKLFF
cdr3_nt: TGTGCCAGCAGCTCCAATGAAAAACTGTTTTTT
clone_size: -
d_call: -
j_call: TRBJ1-4
v_call: TRBV11-2

cdr3_aa: CASSHGGKANQPQHF
cdr3_nt: TGTGCCAGTAGTCATGGGGGGAAAGCCAATCAGCCCCAGCATTTT
clone_size: -
d_call: -
j_call: TRBJ1-5
v_call: TRBV19

cdr3_aa: CASSIGGRGTEAFF
cdr3_nt: TGTGCCAGTAGTATAGGAGGAAGGGGCACTGAAGCTTTCTTT
clone_size: -
d_call: -
j_call: TRBJ1-1
v_call: TRBV19

cdr3_aa: CASRVTGDTEAFF
cdr3_nt: TGTGCCAGCAGAGTAACAGGGGACACTGAAGCTTTCTTT
clone_size: -
d_call: TRBD1
j_call: TRBJ1-1
v_call: TRBV6-5

cdr3_aa: CATGDRVLGKNIQYF
cdr3_nt: TGCGCCACCGGGGACAGGGTTCTTGGCAAAAACATTCAGTACTTC
clone_size: -
d_call: TRBD1
j_call: TRBJ2-4
v_call: TRBV10-2

cdr3_aa: CASSLLAGGRQTQYF
cdr3_nt: TGTGCCAGCAGCCTTTTAGCGGGGGGGCGTCAGACCCAGTACTTC
clone_size: -
d_call: TRBD2
j_call: TRBJ2-5
v_call: TRBV7-2

cdr3_aa: CASSRGARGTEAFF
cdr3_nt: TGTGCCAGCAGTAGGGGGGCCCGTGGCACTGAAGCTTTCTTT
clone_size: -
d_call: -
j_call: TRBJ1-1
v_call: TRBV6-1

cdr3_aa: CASSSDHSPVNEQFF
cdr3_nt: TGTGCCAGCAGCTCTGATCACAGTCCAGTCAATGAGCAGTTCTTC
clone_size: -
d_call: -
j_call: TRBJ2-1
v_call: TRBV11-3

cdr3_aa: CASSRPVGGAADTQYF
cdr3_nt: TGTGCCAGCAGCCGCCCGGTCGGGGGGGCCGCAGATACGCAGTATTTT
clone_size: -
d_call: TRBD2
j_call: TRBJ2-3
v_call: TRBV7-6

cdr3_aa: CASSYSRGASSYEQYF
cdr3_nt: TGTGCCAGCAGTTACTCGAGGGGCGCAAGCTCCTACGAGCAGTACTTC
clone_size: once
d_call: -
j_call: TRBJ2-7
v_call: TRBV6-6

cdr3_aa: CASSLGDSPLHF
cdr3_nt: TGTGCCAGCAGCTTGGGGGATTCACCCCTCCACTTT
clone_size: few
d_call: -
j_call: TRBJ1-6
v_call: TRBV7-9